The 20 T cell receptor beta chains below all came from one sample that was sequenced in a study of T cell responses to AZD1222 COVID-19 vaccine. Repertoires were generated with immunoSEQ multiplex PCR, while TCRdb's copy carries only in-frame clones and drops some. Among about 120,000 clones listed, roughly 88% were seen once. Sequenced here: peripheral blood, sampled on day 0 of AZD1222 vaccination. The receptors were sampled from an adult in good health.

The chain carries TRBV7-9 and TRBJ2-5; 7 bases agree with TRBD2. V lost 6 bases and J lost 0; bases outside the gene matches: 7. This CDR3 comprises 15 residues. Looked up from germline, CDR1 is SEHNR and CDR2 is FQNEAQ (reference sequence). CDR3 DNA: TGTGCCAGCAGTCCCCGGGACTACTACCAAGAGACCCAGTACTTC. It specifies CASSPRDYYQETQYF. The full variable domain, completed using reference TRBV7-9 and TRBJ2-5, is DTGVSQNPRHKITKRGQNVTFRCDPISEHNRLYWYRQTLGQGPEFLTYFQNEAQLEKSRLLSDRFSAERPKGSFSTLEIQRTEQGDSAMYLCASSPRDYYQETQYFGPGTRLLVL.

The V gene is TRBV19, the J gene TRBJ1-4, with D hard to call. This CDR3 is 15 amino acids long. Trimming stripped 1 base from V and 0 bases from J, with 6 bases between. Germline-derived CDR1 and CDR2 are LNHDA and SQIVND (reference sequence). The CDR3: CASSIGTTTNEKLFF. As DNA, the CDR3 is TGTGCCAGTAGTATAGGAACAACAACTAATGAAAAACTGTTTTTT.

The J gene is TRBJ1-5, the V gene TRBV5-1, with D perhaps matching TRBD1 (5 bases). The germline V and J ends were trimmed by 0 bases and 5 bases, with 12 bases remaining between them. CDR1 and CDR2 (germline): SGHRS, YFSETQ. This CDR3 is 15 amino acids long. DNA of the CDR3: TGCGCCAGCAGCTTGGCGGCAGGGAGGGATCAGCCCCAGCATTTT. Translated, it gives CASSLAAGRDQPQHF.

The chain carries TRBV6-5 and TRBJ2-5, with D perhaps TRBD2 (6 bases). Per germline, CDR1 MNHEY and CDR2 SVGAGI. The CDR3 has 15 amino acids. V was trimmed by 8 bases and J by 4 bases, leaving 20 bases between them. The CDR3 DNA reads TGTGCCAGCGTTGGGTCTGGATTGGGGGGAGAGACCCAGTACTTC. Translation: CASVGSGLGGETQYF.

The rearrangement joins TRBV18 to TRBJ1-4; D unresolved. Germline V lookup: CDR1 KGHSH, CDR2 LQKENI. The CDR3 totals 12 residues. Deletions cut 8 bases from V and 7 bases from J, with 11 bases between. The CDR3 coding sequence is TGTGCCAGCGGAAGGGAGAGTGAAAAACTGTTTTTT. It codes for CASGRESEKLFF.

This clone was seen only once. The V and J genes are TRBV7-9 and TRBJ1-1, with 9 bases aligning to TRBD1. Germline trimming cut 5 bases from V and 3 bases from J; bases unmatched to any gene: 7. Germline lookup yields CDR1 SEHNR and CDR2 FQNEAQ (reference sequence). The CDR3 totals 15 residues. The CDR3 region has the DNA TGTGCCAGCAGCCCCGGACAGGGGATCGACACTGAAGCTTTCTTT. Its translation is CASSPGQGIDTEAFF.

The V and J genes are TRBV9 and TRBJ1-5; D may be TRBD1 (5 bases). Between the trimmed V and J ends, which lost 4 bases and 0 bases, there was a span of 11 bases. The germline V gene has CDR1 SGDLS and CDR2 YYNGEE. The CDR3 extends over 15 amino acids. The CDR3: CASSRGAYSNQPQHF. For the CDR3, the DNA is TGTGCCAGCAGCAGAGGGGCCTATAGCAATCAGCCCCAGCATTTT.

This chain's CDR3 is CASSSDPQDQPQHF. The CDR3 nucleotides are TGTGCCAGCAGCTCCGACCCACAGGACCAGCCCCAGCATTTT. The V gene is TRBV5-6, the J gene TRBJ1-5; D is possibly TRBD1 (5 bases). The CDR3 contains 14 residues. V shed 3 bases and J shed 7 bases, with 14 bases lying between them. Germline assignment: CDR1 SGHDT and CDR2 YYEEEE.

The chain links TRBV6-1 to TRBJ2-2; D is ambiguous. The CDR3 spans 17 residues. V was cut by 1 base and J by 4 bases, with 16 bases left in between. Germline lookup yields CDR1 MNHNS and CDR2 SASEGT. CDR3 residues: CASSEVLRAYLTGELFF. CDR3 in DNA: TGTGCCAGCAGTGAAGTACTCCGGGCCTACCTCACCGGGGAGCTGTTTTTT.

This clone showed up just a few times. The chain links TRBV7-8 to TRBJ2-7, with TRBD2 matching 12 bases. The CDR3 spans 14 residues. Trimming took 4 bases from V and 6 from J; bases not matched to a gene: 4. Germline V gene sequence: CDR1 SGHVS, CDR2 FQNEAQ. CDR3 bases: TGTGCCAGCAGCTCCGGACTAGCGGGGTTCGAGCAGTACTTC. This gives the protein CASSSGLAGFEQYF.

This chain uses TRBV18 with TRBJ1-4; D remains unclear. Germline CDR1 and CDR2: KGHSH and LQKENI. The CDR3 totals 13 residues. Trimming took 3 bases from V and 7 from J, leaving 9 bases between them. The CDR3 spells CASSPFATEKLFF. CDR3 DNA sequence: TGTGCCAGCTCACCCTTTGCGACTGAAAAACTGTTTTTT.

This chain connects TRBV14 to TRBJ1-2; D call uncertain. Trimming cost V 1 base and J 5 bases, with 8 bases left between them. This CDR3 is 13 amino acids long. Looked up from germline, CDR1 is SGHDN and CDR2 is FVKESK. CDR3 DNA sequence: TGTGCCAGCAGCCAAGGGACGGTATATGGCTACACCTTC. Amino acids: CASSQGTVYGYTF.

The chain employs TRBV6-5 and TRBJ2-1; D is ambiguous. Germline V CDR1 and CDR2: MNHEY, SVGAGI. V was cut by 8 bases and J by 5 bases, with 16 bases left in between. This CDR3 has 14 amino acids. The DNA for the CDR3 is TGTGCCAGCGGCAAGGACCCTAACAACAATGAGCAGTTCTTC. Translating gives CASGKDPNNNEQFF.

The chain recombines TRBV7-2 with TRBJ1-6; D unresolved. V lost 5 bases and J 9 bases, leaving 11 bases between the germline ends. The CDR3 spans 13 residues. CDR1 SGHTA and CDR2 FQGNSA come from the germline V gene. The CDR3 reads CASSPNAGSPLHF. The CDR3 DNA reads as TGTGCCAGCAGCCCGAATGCAGGTTCACCCCTCCACTTT. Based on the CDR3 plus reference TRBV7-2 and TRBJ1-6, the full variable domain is GAGVSQSPSNKVTEKGKDVELRCDPISGHTALYWYRQSLGQGLEFLIYFQGNSAPDKSGLPSDRFSAERTGGSVSTLTIQRTQQEDSAVYLCASSPNAGSPLHFGNGTRLTVT.

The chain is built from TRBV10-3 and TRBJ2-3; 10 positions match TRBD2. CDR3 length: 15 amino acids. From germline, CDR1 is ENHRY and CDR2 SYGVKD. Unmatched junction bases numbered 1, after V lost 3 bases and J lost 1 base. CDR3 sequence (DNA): TGTGCCATCAGTGAAGGACTAGCGGGCACAGATACGCAGTATTTT. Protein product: CAISEGLAGTDTQYF.

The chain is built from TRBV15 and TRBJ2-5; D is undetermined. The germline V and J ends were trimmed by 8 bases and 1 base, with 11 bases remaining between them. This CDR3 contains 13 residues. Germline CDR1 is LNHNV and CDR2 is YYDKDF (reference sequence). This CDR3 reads CATAPLPQETQYF. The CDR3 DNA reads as TGTGCCACCGCACCCCTCCCCCAAGAGACCCAGTACTTC.

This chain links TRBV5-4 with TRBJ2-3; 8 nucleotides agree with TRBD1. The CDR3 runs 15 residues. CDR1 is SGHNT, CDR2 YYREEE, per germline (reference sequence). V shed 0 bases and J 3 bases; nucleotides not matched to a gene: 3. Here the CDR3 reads CASSLDRGWTDTQYF. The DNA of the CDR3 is TGTGCCAGCAGCTTGGACAGGGGGTGGACAGATACGCAGTATTTT. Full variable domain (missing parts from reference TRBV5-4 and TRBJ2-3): ETGVTQSPTHLIKTRGQQVTLRCSSQSGHNTVSWYQQALGQGPQFIFQYYREEENGRGNFPPRFSGLQFPNYSSELNVNALELDDSALYLCASSLDRGWTDTQYFGPGTRLTVL.

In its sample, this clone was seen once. The CDR3 nucleotides are TGTGCCAGCAGTCCGGGTTACTCTGGAAACACCATATATTTT. Its translation: CASSPGYSGNTIYF. This chain uses TRBV6-2 or TRBV6-3 with TRBJ1-3; D is unclear. CDR3 length: 14 amino acids. Per the germline V gene, CDR1 is MNHEY and CDR2 is SVGEGT. Trimming pared 5 bases from V and 0 bases from J, leaving 8 bases between.

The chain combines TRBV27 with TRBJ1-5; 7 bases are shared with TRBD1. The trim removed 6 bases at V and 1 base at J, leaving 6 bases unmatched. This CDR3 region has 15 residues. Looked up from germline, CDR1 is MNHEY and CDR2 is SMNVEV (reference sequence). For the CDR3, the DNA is TGTGCCAGCAGACCGGGACAGCAAAGCAATCAGCCCCAGCATTTT. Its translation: CASRPGQQSNQPQHF.

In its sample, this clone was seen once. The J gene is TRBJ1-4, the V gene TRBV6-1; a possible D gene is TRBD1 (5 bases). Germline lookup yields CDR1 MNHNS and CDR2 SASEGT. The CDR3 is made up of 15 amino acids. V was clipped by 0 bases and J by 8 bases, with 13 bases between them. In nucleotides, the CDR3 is TGTGCCAGCAGTGAAGCGCTCGGGGCAGCCGAAAAACTGTTTTTT. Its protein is CASSEALGAAEKLFF.